This TCR beta chain emerged from a study of shared clonotypes between healthy human individuals. It was CD45RO-negative cells, positively selected for CCR7, that made up naive CD8 cells, with terminally differentiated effector memory CD45RA+ cells excluded. The repertoire was sequenced with immunoSEQ multiplex PCR; TCRdb's copy has only in-frame clones and lacks some. The sample yields approximately 1.9 million clones, around 93% seen once. The V gene lost 4 bases and the J gene lost 10 bases, with 15 bases spanning the gap. The length of the CDR3 is 13 residues. Germline V gene lookup returns CDR1 SGDLS and CDR2 YYNGEE.

Sequenced input: naive CD8+ T cells from PBMCs. The V call is TRBV9, the J call TRBJ2-1; a weak D match, TRBD2 (6 bases). This clonotype originated in a man younger than 30 in good health. Some clones in this sample may be carry-over from other donors' samples. In nucleotides, the CDR3 is TGTGCCAGCAGCACGCGACTAGGGGCCGAGCAGTTCTTC. Its translation is CASSTRLGAEQFF.